The 3 T cell receptor beta chains in this list originate from one sample, sequenced in a study of blood T cells in healthy people across ages (dated by TCRdb to between 2014 and 2016). The library was built by means of 5' RACE. Sequencing was carried out with an Illumina HiSeq 2500. A second PCR of 7 to 11 cycles was performed with a sample-barcoded 5' primer and a J-beta primer mix. Clones were called with MiXCR by TCRdb after fastp trimmed the public reads at Q25, and only in-frame beta chains were retained. CDR3 protein duplicates are merged, each entry listing the most common genes and DNA. Within this sample are about 1.5 million distinct CDR3 sequences, with 35% to 45% of them counted one time only. The ten largest clones represent about 4% of the sample. Sample: blood. These receptors all come from a woman aged 18-35 years in good health.

The chain carries TRBV20-1 and TRBJ2-3; 15 positions agree with TRBD2. V trimming: 0 bases; J trimming: 5 bases; junction bases outside the gene matches: 9. This CDR3 contains 18 residues. CDR1 DFQATT and CDR2 SNEGSKA come from the germline V gene (reference sequence). As DNA, the CDR3 is TGCAGTGCTAGAGATTACGGGACTAGCGGGAGGTTCGGAGATACGCAGTATTTT. Amino acid sequence: CSARDYGTSGRFGDTQYF.

The chain uses TRBV11-3 and TRBJ2-1, with 9 nucleotides matching TRBD2. The germline V gene encodes CDR1 SGHNT and CDR2 YENEEA. Germline trimming cut 5 bases from V and 5 bases from J; bases unmatched to any gene: 7. CDR3 length equals 15 residues. CDR3 protein: CASSTGLARDNEQFF. The CDR3 coding sequence is TGTGCCAGCAGCACTGGACTAGCGCGCGACAATGAGCAGTTCTTC.

V and J are TRBV29-1 and TRBJ1-3, with TRBD1 identical over 9 bases. This CDR3 region has 14 residues. Unmatched junction bases numbered 5, after V lost 4 bases and J lost 4 bases. Germline V gene data show CDR1 as SQVTM and CDR2 as ANQGSEA. The CDR3 DNA reads TGCAGCGTTGTTGGGACAGGGAGGGGAAACACCATATATTTT. Amino acids: CSVVGTGRGNTIYF.